The following is a T cell receptor beta chain sequence with its context. The target antigen is unknown. Method: immunoSEQ multiplex PCR; TCRdb's copy keeps in-frame clones and lacks some. The profile covers about 160,000 clones, with approximately 96% appearing a single time and about 0.94% taken by the ten largest. This CDR3 contains 15 residues. Looked up from germline, CDR1 is SEHNR and CDR2 is FQNEAQ (reference sequence). V was trimmed by 6 bases and J by 4 bases, leaving 15 bases between them. The data stem from a study of cytomegalovirus exposure and HLA in healthy donors. Study outcomes and limitations: The listing of 150 to 200 TCR beta chains classed them as cytomegalovirus-associated.

The sequence derives from a woman aged 18-30 years in good health and CMV-seronegative. The sequenced sample consisted of PBMCs. The chain combines TRBV7-9 with TRBJ1-4, with a tentative D call TRBD1 (6 bases). Here the CDR3 DNA reads TGTGCCAGCAGGGCGTTCGGACAGAATAATGAAAAACTGTTTTTT. It translates to CASRAFGQNNEKLFF. The full variable domain, rest sourced from reference TRBV7-9 and TRBJ1-4, is DTGVSQNPRHKITKRGQNVTFRCDPISEHNRLYWYRQTLGQGPEFLTYFQNEAQLEKSRLLSDRFSAERPKGSFSTLEIQRTEQGDSAMYLCASRAFGQNNEKLFFGSGTQLSVL.